The 10 T cell receptor beta chains listed next were all sequenced from one sample in a study of Tregs in tolerant kidney transplant recipients. Profiled with immunoSEQ multiplex PCR; TCRdb holds only in-frame clones, not every one. Of around 50,000 clones in the sample, around 83% are singletons; the top ten hold around 5.5%. The sequenced material came from CD4+ T cells from blood. These receptors all stem from a human donor in good health.

In this sample, this clone turned up once. The chain links TRBV7-9 to TRBJ1-4, with 8 positions matching TRBD1. J gave up 8 bases and V 1 base, and 6 bases lay outside the gene matches. In germline, CDR1 is SEHNR, CDR2 FQNEAQ (reference sequence). CDR3 size: 15 residues. The CDR3 DNA reads TGTGCCAGCAGCTTAGTGACAGGGGAAAACGAAAAACTGTTTTTT. This encodes CASSLVTGENEKLFF.

V usage is TRBV19 and J usage is TRBJ1-2, with 8 positions matching TRBD1. The length of the CDR3 is 17 residues. V lost 5 bases, J lost 4 bases, and 15 bases stayed unmatched. From germline, CDR1 is LNHDA and CDR2 SQIVND (reference sequence). CDR3: CASSYPVDRVKSYGYTF. In DNA, the CDR3 is TGTGCCAGTAGTTACCCTGTGGACAGGGTGAAATCCTATGGCTACACCTTC. Supplemented by reference TRBV19 and TRBJ1-2, the full variable domain reads DGGITQSPKYLFRKEGQNVTLSCEQNLNHDAMYWYRQDPGQGLRLIYYSQIVNDFQKGDIAEGYSVSREKKESFPLTVTSAQKNPTAFYLCASSYPVDRVKSYGYTFGSGTRLTVV.

V usage is TRBV7-2 and J usage is TRBJ2-1, with D tentatively TRBD1 or TRBD2 (5 bases each). V lost 3 bases, J lost 9 bases, and 12 bases lay in between. CDR1 and CDR2 (germline): SGHTA, FQGNSA. This CDR3 is built from 13 residues. Here the CDR3 DNA reads TGTGCCAGCAGCTTCGGCCTAGGGACTGAGCAGTTCTTC. Residues: CASSFGLGTEQFF.

This sequence joins TRBV19 and TRBJ1-2; D ambiguous. Germline V lookup: CDR1 LNHDA, CDR2 SQIVND (reference sequence). This CDR3 region has 14 residues. With 5 bases removed from V and 3 bases from J, the gap between germline ends came to 13 bases. In DNA form, the CDR3 reads TGTGCCAGTAGTCCAGGCGACCGGGACTATGGCTACACCTTC. It yields the protein CASSPGDRDYGYTF.

V gene TRBV4-3 combines with J gene TRBJ2-7, with D tentatively TRBD1 (6 bases). CDR1 is LGHNA and CDR2 is YSLEER in the germline V gene. V lost 3 bases to trimming and J lost 4 bases, with 13 bases between them. This CDR3 comprises 14 residues. CDR3: CASSHGRGLYEQYF. The CDR3 DNA is TGCGCCAGCAGCCATGGCAGGGGCTTATACGAGCAGTACTTC.

This clone appeared once. The V and J genes are TRBV7-9 and TRBJ2-3; TRBD2 matches at 12 bases. The germline gives CDR1 SEHNR, CDR2 FQNEAQ (reference sequence). The CDR3 loop spans 16 amino acids. The V and J ends lost 5 bases and 0 bases, in that order; junction bases with no gene match: 3. The CDR3 DNA reads TGTGCCAGCAGCACTGGACTAGCGGGAAGCACAGATACGCAGTATTTT. This sequence encodes CASSTGLAGSTDTQYF.

The chain uses TRBV5-1 and TRBJ1-5; a possible D gene is TRBD1 (5 bases). The CDR3 is 14 residues long. Trimming took off 4 bases at V and 2 bases at J, with 10 bases between the two ends. In germline, CDR1 is SGHRS, CDR2 YFSETQ. The CDR3 DNA is TGCGCCAGCAGCCCAGACAGCCGCAATCAGCCCCAGCATTTT. Protein: CASSPDSRNQPQHF.

The chain employs TRBV10-3 and TRBJ1-1, with D perhaps matching TRBD1 (5 bases). The V end lost 2 bases, the J end lost 5 bases, and 15 bases lay between the germline ends. This CDR3 contains 15 residues. CDR1 ENHRY and CDR2 SYGVKD come from the germline V gene. Written as DNA, the CDR3 is TGTGCCATCAGTGAGATCGCAGGGCTGGGGACTGAAGCTTTCTTT. Translated, it gives CAISEIAGLGTEAFF.

The genes are TRBV5-4 and TRBJ2-4, with TRBD1 matching over 9 bases. The CDR3 runs 13 residues. Per the germline V gene, CDR1 is SGHNT and CDR2 is YYREEE (reference sequence). Trimming removed 4 bases from V and 8 bases from J; junction bases left unmatched: 4. CDR3 region: CASSPGQGDIQYF. The CDR3 DNA reads as TGTGCCAGCAGCCCGGGACAGGGAGACATTCAGTACTTC.

The chain is built from TRBV11-2 and TRBJ1-5; D may be TRBD1 (5 bases). The CDR3 extends over 15 amino acids. The V end lost 1 base, the J end lost 4 bases, and 11 bases lay between the germline ends. Germline V gene data show CDR1 as SGHAT and CDR2 as FQNNGV. This chain's CDR3 is CASSLGGRTNQPQHF. The CDR3 bases are TGTGCCAGCAGCTTAGGTGGGCGGACAAATCAGCCCCAGCATTTT.